What follows is one T cell receptor beta chain and its context. Its antigen is undetermined. Looked up from germline, CDR1 is KGHSH and CDR2 is LQKENI. The CDR3 runs 16 residues. V lost 2 bases, J lost 6 bases, and 6 bases stayed unmatched. Though nominally healthy at sampling, donors likely had unrecorded immune exposures. This record belongs to a study of cytomegalovirus exposure and HLA in healthy donors. General study points: One later analysis reportedly identified an Asian-associated ancestry cluster that showed fewer N-insertions than the approximately 700-donor mean.

The PCR had 60 Vbeta and 13 Jbeta primers. TCRdb's table, derived via immunoSEQ multiplex PCR, lists solely in-frame clones and lacks some. The table has some 87,000 clones, roughly 79% seen once; the top ten hold less than 25%. This clonotype was sampled from a woman between 35 and 50 years old in good health and CMV-seropositive. Sequenced sample: PBMCs. V usage is TRBV18 and J usage is TRBJ1-6; 8 nucleotides agree with TRBD1. This chain's CDR3 is CASSPGQGASNSPLHF. The CDR3, as DNA: TGTGCCAGCTCACCAGGGCAGGGGGCTTCTAATTCACCCCTCCACTTT.